The entry below describes one T cell receptor beta chain. Germline CDR1 is MNHEY and CDR2 is SMNVEV (reference sequence). This CDR3 has 15 amino acids. Trimming shortened V by 2 bases and J by 1 base, and 12 bases separated the two germline ends. Sequenced by immunoSEQ multiplex PCR; TCRdb stores in-frame clones only, minus some. The sample consists of under 80,000 clones, roughly 92% of them appearing once. These data come from a study of T cell changes during pregnancy in multiple sclerosis. This TCR derives from a female donor in good health, enrolled as a control in a pregnancy study. This sequence joins TRBV27 and TRBJ2-7; D is perhaps TRBD2 (6 bases). Sequencing was performed on peripheral blood, taken after pregnancy. CDR3 nucleotide sequence: TGTGCCAGCAGTTTACCCGGGACTGCATCCTACGAGCAGTACTTC. Translated, it gives CASSLPGTASYEQYF.